This T cell receptor (beta chain) stems from a study of blood T cells in healthy people across ages. Alongside a J-beta primer mix, a sample-barcoded 5' primer served in a second PCR lasting about 7 to 11 cycles. Every single cDNA molecule received a tag from a template-switch adaptor with 12 random nucleotides. Each CDR3 protein is one row after TCRdb ran MiXCR on the 5' RACE reads. This table holds 600,000 to 1,000,000 distinct CDR3 sequences, 55% to 75% found once. Study outcomes and limitations: Measured against age, TCR beta diversity per million T cells decreased in a roughly linear manner. Those diversity estimates obtained from one million T cells were thought to be underestimates. Naive T cell percentage by flow cytometry tracked strongly with beta diversity.

This CDR3 region has 13 residues. Germline assignment: CDR1 SGHKS and CDR2 YYEKEE (reference sequence). Deletions cut 2 bases from V and 7 bases from J, with 12 bases between. In the case of this clonotype: What it binds is not known.

Sequencing input: blood. This chain connects TRBV5-5 to TRBJ1-2; weak D call: TRBD1 (5 bases). The receptor's source is a man aged 25-40 years in good health. Here the CDR3 reads CASSLPGTGGYTF. CDR3 sequence (DNA): TGTGCCAGCAGCTTACCAGGGACTGGTGGCTACACCTTC.